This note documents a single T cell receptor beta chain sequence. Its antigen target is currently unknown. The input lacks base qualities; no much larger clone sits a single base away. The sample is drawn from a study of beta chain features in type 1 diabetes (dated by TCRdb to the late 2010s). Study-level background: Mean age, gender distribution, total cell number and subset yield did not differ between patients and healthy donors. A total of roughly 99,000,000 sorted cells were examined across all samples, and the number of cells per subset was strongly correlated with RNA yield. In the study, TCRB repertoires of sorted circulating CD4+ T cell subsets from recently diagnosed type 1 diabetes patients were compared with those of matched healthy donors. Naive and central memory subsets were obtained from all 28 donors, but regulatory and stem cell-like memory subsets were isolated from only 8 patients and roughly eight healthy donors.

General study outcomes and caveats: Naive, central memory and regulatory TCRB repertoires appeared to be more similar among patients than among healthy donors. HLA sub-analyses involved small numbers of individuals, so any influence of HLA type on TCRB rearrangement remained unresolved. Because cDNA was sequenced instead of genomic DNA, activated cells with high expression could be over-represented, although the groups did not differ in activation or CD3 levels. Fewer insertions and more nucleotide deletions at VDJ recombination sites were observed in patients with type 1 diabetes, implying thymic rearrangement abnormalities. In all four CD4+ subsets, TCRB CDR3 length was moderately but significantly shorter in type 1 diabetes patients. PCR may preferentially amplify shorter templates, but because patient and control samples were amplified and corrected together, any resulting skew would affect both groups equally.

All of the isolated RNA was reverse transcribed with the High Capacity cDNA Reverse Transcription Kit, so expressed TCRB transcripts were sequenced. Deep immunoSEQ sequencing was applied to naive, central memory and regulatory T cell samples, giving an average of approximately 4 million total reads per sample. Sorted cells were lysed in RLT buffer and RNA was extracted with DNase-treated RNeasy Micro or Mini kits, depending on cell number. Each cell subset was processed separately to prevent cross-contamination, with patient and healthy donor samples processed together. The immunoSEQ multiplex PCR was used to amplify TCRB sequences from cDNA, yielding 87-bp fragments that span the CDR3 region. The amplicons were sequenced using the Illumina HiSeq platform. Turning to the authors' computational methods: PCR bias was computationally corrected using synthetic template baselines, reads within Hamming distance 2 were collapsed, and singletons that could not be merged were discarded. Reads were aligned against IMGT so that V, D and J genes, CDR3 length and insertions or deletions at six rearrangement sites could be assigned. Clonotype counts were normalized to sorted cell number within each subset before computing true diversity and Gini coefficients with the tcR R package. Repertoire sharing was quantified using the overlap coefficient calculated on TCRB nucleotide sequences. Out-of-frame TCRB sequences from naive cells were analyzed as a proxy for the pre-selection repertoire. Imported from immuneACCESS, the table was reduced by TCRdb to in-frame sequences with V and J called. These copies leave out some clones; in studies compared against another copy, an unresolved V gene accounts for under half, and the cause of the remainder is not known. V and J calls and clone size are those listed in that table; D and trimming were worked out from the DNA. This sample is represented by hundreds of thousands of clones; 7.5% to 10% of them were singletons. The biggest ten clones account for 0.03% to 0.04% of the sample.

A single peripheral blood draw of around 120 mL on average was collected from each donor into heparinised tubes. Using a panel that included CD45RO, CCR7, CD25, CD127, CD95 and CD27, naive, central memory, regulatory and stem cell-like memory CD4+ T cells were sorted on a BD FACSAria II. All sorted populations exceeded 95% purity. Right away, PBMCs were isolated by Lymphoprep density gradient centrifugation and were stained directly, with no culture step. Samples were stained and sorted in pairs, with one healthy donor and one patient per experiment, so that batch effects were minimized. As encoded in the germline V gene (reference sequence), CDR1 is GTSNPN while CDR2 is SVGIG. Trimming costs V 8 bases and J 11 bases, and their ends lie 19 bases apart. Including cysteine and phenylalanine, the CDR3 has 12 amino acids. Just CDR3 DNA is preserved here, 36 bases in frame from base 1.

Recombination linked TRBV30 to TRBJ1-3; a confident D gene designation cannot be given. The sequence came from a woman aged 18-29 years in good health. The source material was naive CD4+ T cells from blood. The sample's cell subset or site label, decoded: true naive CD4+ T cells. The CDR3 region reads CAHGDGSLPIYF. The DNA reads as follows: TGTGCCCATGGAGATGGTTCTCTCCCCATATATTTT.